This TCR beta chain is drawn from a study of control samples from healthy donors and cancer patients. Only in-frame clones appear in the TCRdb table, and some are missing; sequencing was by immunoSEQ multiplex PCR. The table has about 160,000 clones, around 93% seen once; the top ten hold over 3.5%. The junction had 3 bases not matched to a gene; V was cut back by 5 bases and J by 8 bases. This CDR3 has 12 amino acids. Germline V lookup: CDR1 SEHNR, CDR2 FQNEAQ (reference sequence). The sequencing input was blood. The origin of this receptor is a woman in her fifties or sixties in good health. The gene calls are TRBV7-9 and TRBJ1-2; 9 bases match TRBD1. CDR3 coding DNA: TGTGCCAGCAGCCTTGGACAGGGGGGCTACACCTTC. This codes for CASSLGQGGYTF.